This T cell receptor beta chain comes out of a study of blood T cell repertoires in COVID-19 (dated by TCRdb to 2020 to 2022). Study-level background: Samples from collaborators originated in the United States, Italy and Spain and spanned both the acute and convalescent phases of COVID-19. A freely available public database, intended as a resource for researchers studying the immune response to SARS-CoV-2, is where the repertoires were released. The samples were drawn from two sources: the first 160 participants of the ongoing ImmuneRACE study, and 950 to 1,500 subjects contributed by 6 global collaborators. Nearly every sample came with metadata listing a de-identified subject ID, COVID-19 status, age in years and sex. Where HLA class I and class II types were available, the types were taken from metadata supplied by the sample provider, not from assay-based typing. The prospective study material was composed of cDNA or gDNA derived from T cells, B-cell-depleted T cells, or PBMCs. The dataset comprised deeply sampled blood TCRbeta repertoires from subjects exposed to, actively infected with, or recovered from COVID-19. Paper-wide results and their limitations: Clinical and demographic metadata were provided uncurated, with the amount varying by source and participant.

The collaborating institutions used their own protocols to collect whole blood in K2EDTA tubes. For TCRbeta analysis, collaborator samples were shipped as frozen whole blood, as isolated PBMCs, or as DNA extracted from either sample type. As concerns this clone: Its antigen has not been determined. Base qualities are not recorded, but no much larger clone differs from it by a single base.

The CDR3 runs 13 residues from the cysteine to the phenylalanine. The read is trimmed to its CDR3 DNA, 39 bases read in frame from base 1. Reading the germline V gene (reference sequence) gives CDR1 LGHDT and CDR2 YNNKEL. Trimming at the junction amounts to 2 bases on V and 8 bases on J, and the germline ends lie 12 bases apart. The immunoSEQ Assay, a bias-controlled multiplex PCR, was used to amplify TCRbeta CDR3 regions from genomic DNA. The paper's processing steps were these. Nucleated cell counts per sample were estimated from amplification of reference gene primers within the assay. Sequence reads were collapsed and filtered to measure the absolute abundance of every unique TCRbeta CDR3 rearrangement. Productive Simpson clonality was computed per sample as the square root of Simpson's diversity index over productive rearrangements. In TCRdb, the immuneACCESS table is reduced to in-frame sequences with V and J assigned. These tables do not hold every clone; where another copy was compared, an unresolved V gene accounts for under half, and the others remain unexplained. V and J calls and clone size are those listed in that table; D and trimming were worked out from the DNA. The sample has about 51,000 clones on record, 86% of them singletons. The top ten hold over 1% of the sample.

The chain joins TRBV3-1 (or the pseudogene TRBV3-2) to TRBJ1-2, with the D gene call left open. Input material: peripheral blood. The receptor comes from a man in his sixties with acute or convalescent COVID-19. In nucleotide form, the sequence is TGTGCCAGCAGCCAATCGCGTTTCGGGGGCTACACCTTC. This encodes CASSQSRFGGYTF.